The 15 T cell receptor beta chains given below trace back to one sample, sequenced in a study of T cells after posttransplantation cyclophosphamide. TCRdb's table, derived via immunoSEQ multiplex PCR, lists solely in-frame clones and lacks some. The profile shows some 54,000 clones, approximately 94% of them singletons. Sequenced sample: PBMCs. These TCRs come from a woman younger than 45 in good health and a related stem cell transplant donor.

This chain connects TRBV4-1 to TRBJ1-1; D is perhaps TRBD1 (5 bases). Germline loops: CDR1 MGHRA, CDR2 YSYEKL. Trimming pared 4 bases from V and 3 bases from J, leaving 18 bases between. The CDR3 runs to 16 residues. The CDR3 DNA is TGCGCCAGCAGCCTCGAAGGGAGGGGCCGGGACACTGAAGCTTTCTTT. It is translated as CASSLEGRGRDTEAFF.

The chain joins TRBV5-4 to TRBJ2-2; 7 bases match TRBD1. V was clipped by 4 bases and J by 7 bases; unmatched bases: 7. CDR1 is SGHNT and CDR2 is YYREEE in the germline V gene (reference sequence). CDR3 length: 14 residues. In DNA form, the CDR3 reads TGTGCCAGCAGCCACCACAGGGGTGGCGGGGAGCTGTTTTTT. This sequence encodes CASSHHRGGGELFF.

The CDR3 region has the DNA TGTGCCAGAAGCTGTACTCACTATGGCTACACCTTC. Its protein is CARSCTHYGYTF. This chain connects TRBV7-5 to TRBJ1-2. TRBV7-5 is given as a pseudogene. The CDR3 loop spans 12 amino acids.

This clone has more than one count but fewer than ten. The junction departs from germline at one end; a sequencing error may be responsible. The chain links TRBV7-2 to TRBJ1-6; D possibly corresponds to TRBD1 (5 bases). Germline lookup yields CDR1 SGHTA and CDR2 FQGNSA. The CDR3 totals 14 residues. Here the CDR3 DNA reads TGTGCCAGCAGCTTAGACCCCCTTGCGGGGGATCATTCCTTT. It yields the protein CASSLDPLAGDHSF.

The table lists this clone with a count of one. The CDR3 sequence is CASSSGQGAAEAFF. The CDR3 region has the DNA TGTGCCAGCAGCTCCGGACAGGGGGCGGCTGAAGCTTTCTTT. The chain combines TRBV5-4 with TRBJ1-1; 11 bases align to TRBD1. Looked up from germline, CDR1 is SGHNT and CDR2 is YYREEE (reference sequence). The V gene end was trimmed by 3 bases and the J gene end by 6 bases; junction bases not matched to a gene: 4. This CDR3 is built from 14 residues.

This chain's CDR3 is CASSPQQQAYEQYF. CDR3 nucleotide sequence: TGTGCCAGCAGTCCCCAACAACAGGCCTACGAGCAGTACTTC. The chain recombines TRBV28 with TRBJ2-7; the D gene is possibly TRBD1 (5 bases). Germline V gene sequence: CDR1 MDHEN, CDR2 SYDVKM. The CDR3 is made up of 14 amino acids. V was shortened by 5 bases and J by 2 bases, with 13 bases between the two germline ends. Looking up the rest from reference TRBV28 and TRBJ2-7 gives the full variable domain: DVKVTQSSRYLVKRTGEKVFLECVQDMDHENMFWYRQDPGLGLRLIYFSYDVKMKEKGDIPEGYSVSREKKERFSLILESASTNQTSMYLCASSPQQQAYEQYFGPGTRLTVT.

The CDR3: CASSGASGGTDTQYF. In DNA form, the CDR3 reads TGTGCCAGCAGTGGGGCTAGCGGGGGTACAGATACGCAGTATTTT. The chain uses TRBV2 and TRBJ2-3, with 10 bases matching TRBD2. Unmatched junction bases numbered 4, after V lost 4 bases and J lost 3 bases. Germline V gene data show CDR1 as SNHLY and CDR2 as FYNNEI. The CDR3 has 15 residues.

This rearrangement joins TRBV15 to TRBJ1-4; 7 bases are a match to TRBD1. From germline, CDR1 is LNHNV and CDR2 YYDKDF (reference sequence). There are 14 residues in the CDR3. Germline trimming cut 6 bases from V and 5 bases from J; bases unmatched to any gene: 6. As DNA, the CDR3 is TGTGCCACCAGTCGGGCAGGGGGGAATGAAAAACTGTTTTTT. It codes for CATSRAGGNEKLFF.

J is TRBJ1-2 and V is TRBV5-1; D is ambiguous. V lost 4 bases to trimming and J lost 7 bases, with 17 bases between them. The CDR3 has 14 residues. CDR1 is SGHRS, CDR2 YFSETQ, per germline. The CDR3: CASSPGGIWVGYTF. The CDR3 bases are TGCGCCAGCAGCCCCGGCGGTATATGGGTTGGCTACACCTTC.

The chain carries TRBV6-4 and TRBJ2-1, with TRBD1 matching over 8 bases. The V gene's germline CDR1 is MRHNA and CDR2 SNTAGT. V dropped 3 bases and J dropped 5; count of bases not matched to a gene: 6. The CDR3 extends over 15 amino acids. This CDR3 reads CASSEGRQGNNEQFF. DNA of the CDR3: TGTGCCAGCAGTGAGGGAAGACAGGGGAACAATGAGCAGTTCTTC.

The rearrangement uses TRBV5-6 and TRBJ1-5; D is ambiguous. V was shortened by 0 bases and J by 6 bases, with 10 bases between the two germline ends. CDR3 size: 14 residues. Germline assignment: CDR1 SGHDT and CDR2 YYEEEE. In DNA form, the CDR3 reads TGTGCCAGCAGCTTGGGGCTAGAGAGTCAGCCCCAGCATTTT. Residues: CASSLGLESQPQHF.

This chain connects TRBV5-5 to TRBJ2-3, with 8 bases fitting TRBD2. CDR1 SGHKS and CDR2 YYEKEE come from the germline V gene (reference sequence). Unmatched junction bases numbered 12, after V lost 4 bases and J lost 8 bases. The CDR3 totals 15 residues. Here the CDR3 reads CASSPPGGAYLTQYF. The CDR3 DNA follows: TGTGCCAGCAGCCCCCCGGGGGGGGCTTATCTTACGCAGTATTTT.

The chain recombines TRBV5-1 with TRBJ2-7, with 8 positions matching TRBD1. The CDR3 has 14 residues. The germline V gene has CDR1 SGHRS and CDR2 YFSETQ. With V trimmed by 6 bases and J by 3 bases, 8 bases remained unmatched. The CDR3 loop reads CASTLGTGYYEQYF. The CDR3 DNA is TGCGCCAGCACATTGGGGACAGGTTACTACGAGCAGTACTTC.

The chain combines TRBV19 with TRBJ1-5; 9 bases align to TRBD1. The junction had 18 bases not matched to a gene; V was cut back by 3 bases and J by 6 bases. The CDR3 is made up of 19 amino acids. Per the germline V gene, CDR1 is LNHDA and CDR2 is SQIVND (reference sequence). In DNA, the CDR3 is TGTGCCAGTAGTATCCCAGCCGGGCACAGGGGGCAACCAGGTCAGCCCCAGCATTTT. Its protein product is CASSIPAGHRGQPGQPQHF.

The J gene is TRBJ2-1, the V gene TRBV29-1, with D perhaps matching TRBD1 (6 bases). Trimming stripped 7 bases from V and 0 bases from J, with 16 bases between. Per the germline V gene, CDR1 is SQVTM and CDR2 is ANQGSEA. The CDR3 is made up of 15 amino acids. The CDR3 coding sequence is TGCAGCGAGGGGAAACAGGGTAGCTCCTACAATGAGCAGTTCTTC. Translated: CSEGKQGSSYNEQFF.